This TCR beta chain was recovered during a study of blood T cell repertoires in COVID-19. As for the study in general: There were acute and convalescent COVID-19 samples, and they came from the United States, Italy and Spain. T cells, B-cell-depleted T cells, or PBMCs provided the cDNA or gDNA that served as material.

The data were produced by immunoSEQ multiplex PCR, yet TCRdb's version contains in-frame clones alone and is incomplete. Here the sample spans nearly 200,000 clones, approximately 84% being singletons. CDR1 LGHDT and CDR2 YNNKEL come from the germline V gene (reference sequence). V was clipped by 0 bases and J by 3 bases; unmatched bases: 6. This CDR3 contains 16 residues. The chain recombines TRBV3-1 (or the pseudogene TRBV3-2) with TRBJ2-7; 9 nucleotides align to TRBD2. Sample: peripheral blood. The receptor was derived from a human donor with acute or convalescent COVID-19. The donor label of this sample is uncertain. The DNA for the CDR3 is TGTGCCAGCAGCCAAGATAAGACTAGCGGAAACTACGAGCAGTACTTC. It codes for CASSQDKTSGNYEQYF.